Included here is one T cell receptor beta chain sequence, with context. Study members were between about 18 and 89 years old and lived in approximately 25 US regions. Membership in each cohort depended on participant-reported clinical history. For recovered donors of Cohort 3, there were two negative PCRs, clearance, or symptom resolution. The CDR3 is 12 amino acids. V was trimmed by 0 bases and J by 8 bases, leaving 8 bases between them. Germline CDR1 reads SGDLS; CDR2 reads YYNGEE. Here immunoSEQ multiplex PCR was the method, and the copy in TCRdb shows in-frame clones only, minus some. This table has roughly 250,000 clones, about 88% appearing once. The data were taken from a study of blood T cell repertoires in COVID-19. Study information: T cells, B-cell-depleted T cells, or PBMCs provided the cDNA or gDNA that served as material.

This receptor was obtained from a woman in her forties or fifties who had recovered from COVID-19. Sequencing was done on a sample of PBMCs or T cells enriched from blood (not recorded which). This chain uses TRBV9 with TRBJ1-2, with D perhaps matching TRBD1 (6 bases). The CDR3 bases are TGTGCCAGCAGCGTAGAGGGGGACGGCTACACCTTC. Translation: CASSVEGDGYTF. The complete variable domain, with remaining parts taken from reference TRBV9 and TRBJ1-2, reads DSGVTQTPKHLITATGQRVTLRCSPRSGDLSVYWYQQSLDQGLQFLIQYYNGEERAKGNILERFSAQQFPDLHSELNLSSLELGDSALYFCASSVEGDGYTFGSGTRLTVV.